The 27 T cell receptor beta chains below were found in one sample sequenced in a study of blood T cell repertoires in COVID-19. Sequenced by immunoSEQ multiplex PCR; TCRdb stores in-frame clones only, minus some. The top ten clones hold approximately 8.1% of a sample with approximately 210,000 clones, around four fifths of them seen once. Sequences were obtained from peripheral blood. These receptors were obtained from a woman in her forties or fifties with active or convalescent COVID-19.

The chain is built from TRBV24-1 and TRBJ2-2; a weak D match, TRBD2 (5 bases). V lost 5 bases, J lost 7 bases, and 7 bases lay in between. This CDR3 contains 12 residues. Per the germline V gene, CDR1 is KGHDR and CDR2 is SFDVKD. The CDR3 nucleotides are TGTGCCACCAGTGGAGGGCTCGGGGAGCTGTTTTTT. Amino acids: CATSGGLGELFF.

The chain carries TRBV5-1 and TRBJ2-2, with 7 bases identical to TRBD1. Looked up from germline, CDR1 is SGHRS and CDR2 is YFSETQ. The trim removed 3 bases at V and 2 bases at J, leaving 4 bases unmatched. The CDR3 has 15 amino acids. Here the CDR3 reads CASSSRQGNTGELFF. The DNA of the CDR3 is TGCGCCAGCAGCTCCCGACAGGGAAACACCGGGGAGCTGTTTTTT.

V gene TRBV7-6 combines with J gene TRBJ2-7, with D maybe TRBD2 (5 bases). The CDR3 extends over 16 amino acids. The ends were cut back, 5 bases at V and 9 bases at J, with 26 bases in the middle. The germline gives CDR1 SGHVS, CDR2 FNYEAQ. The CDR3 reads CASSQSPGPLARGQYF. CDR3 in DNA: TGTGCCAGCAGCCAGTCGCCAGGCCCCCTTGCCCGGGGGCAGTACTTC.

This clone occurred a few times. In DNA form, the CDR3 reads TGTGCCAGCAGCTTGTGGACAGGGGGAAACACCATATATTTT. Protein sequence: CASSLWTGGNTIYF. The V and J genes are TRBV7-2 and TRBJ1-3; 8 nucleotides line up with TRBD1. J gave up 4 bases and V 3 bases, and 2 bases lay outside the gene matches. From germline, CDR1 is SGHTA and CDR2 FQGNSA. The CDR3 has 14 residues.

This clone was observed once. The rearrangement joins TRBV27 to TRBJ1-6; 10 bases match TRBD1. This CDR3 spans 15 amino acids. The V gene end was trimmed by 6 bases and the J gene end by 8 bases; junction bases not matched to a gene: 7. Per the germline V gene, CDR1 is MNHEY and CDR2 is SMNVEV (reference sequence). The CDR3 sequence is CASRWDRGSHSPLHF. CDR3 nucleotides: TGTGCCAGCAGGTGGGACAGGGGAAGTCATTCACCCCTCCACTTT.

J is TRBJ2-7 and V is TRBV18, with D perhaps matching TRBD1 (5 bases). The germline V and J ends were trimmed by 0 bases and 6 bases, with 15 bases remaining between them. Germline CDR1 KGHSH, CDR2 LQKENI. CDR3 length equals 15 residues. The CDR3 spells CASSPPSGPLGEQYF. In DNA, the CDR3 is TGTGCCAGCTCACCACCATCAGGGCCCTTAGGCGAGCAGTACTTC.

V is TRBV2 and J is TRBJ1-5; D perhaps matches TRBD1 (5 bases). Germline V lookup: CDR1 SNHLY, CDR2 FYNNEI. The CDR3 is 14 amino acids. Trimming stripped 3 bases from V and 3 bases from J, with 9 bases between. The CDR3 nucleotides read TGTGCCAGCAGTGATGGGGCCCCCAATCAGCCCCAGCATTTT. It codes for CASSDGAPNQPQHF.

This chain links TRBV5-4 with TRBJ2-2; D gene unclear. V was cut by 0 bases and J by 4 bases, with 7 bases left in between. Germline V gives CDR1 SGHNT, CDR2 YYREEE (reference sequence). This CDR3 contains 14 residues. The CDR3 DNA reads TGTGCCAGCAGCTTGGGGCTCCGCACCGGGGAGCTGTTTTTT. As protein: CASSLGLRTGELFF.

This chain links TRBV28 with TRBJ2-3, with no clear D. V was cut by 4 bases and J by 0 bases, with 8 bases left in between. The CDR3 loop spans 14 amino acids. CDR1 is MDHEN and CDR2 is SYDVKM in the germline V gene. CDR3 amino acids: CASSSGSSTDTQYF. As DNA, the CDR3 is TGTGCCAGCAGTTCAGGATCTAGCACAGATACGCAGTATTTT.

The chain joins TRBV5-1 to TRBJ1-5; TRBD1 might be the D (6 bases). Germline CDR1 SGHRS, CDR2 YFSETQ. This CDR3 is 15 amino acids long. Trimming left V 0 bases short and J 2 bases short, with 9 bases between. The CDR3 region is CASSLGGPGNQPQHF. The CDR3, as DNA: TGCGCCAGCAGCTTGGGGGGGCCGGGCAATCAGCCCCAGCATTTT.

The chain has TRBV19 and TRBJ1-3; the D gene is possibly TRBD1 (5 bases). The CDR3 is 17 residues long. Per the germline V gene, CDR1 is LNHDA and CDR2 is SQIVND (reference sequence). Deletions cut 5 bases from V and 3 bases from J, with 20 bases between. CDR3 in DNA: TGTGCCAGTAGTCTCGCCTTTGGGCAGGGTCTTGGAAACACCATATATTTT. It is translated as CASSLAFGQGLGNTIYF.

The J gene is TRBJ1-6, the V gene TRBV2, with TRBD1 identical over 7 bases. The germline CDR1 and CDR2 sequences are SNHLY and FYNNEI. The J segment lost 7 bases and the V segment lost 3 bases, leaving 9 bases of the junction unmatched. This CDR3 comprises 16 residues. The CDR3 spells CASSDQAGGANSPLHF. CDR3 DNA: TGTGCCAGCAGTGACCAGGCAGGGGGAGCAAATTCACCCCTCCACTTT.

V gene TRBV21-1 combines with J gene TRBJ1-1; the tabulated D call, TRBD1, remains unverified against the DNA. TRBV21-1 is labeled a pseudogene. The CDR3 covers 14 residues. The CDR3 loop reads CASSKGQGYTEAFF. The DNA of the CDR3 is TGTGCCAGCAGCAAGGGGCAGGGCTACACTGAAGCTTTCTTT.

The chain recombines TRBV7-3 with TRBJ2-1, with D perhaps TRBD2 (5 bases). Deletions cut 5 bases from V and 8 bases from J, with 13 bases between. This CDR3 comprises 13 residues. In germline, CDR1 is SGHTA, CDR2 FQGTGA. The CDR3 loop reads CASSRAGRHEQFF. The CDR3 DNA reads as TGTGCCAGCAGCCGCGCGGGTCGGCATGAGCAGTTCTTC.

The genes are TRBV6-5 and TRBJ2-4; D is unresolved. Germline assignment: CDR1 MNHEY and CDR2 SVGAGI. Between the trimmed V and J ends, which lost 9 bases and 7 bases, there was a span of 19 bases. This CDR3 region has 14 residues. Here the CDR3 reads CASTTGSSSNIQYF. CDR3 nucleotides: TGTGCCAGTACGACCGGGTCCTCCAGTAACATTCAGTACTTC.

CDR3 amino acids: CASSLGQNNEQFF. The CDR3 nucleotides are TGTGCCAGCAGCTTAGGGCAGAACAATGAGCAGTTCTTC. The rearrangement uses TRBV7-7 and TRBJ2-1; D ambiguous. Germline CDR1 reads SSHAT; CDR2 reads FNYEAQ (reference sequence). The V end lost 1 base, the J end lost 5 bases, and 6 bases lay between the germline ends. The length of the CDR3 is 13 residues.

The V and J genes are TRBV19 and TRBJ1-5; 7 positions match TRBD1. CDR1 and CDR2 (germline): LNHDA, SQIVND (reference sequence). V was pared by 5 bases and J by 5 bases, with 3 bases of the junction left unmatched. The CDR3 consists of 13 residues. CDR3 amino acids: CASSPDRDQPQHF. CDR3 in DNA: TGTGCCAGTAGTCCTGACAGGGATCAGCCCCAGCATTTT.

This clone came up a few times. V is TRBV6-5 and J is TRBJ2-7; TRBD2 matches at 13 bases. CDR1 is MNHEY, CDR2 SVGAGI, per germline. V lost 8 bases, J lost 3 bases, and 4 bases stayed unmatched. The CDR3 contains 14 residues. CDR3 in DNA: TGTGCCAGCCCGGGACTAGCGGGGAACTACGAGCAGTACTTC. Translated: CASPGLAGNYEQYF.

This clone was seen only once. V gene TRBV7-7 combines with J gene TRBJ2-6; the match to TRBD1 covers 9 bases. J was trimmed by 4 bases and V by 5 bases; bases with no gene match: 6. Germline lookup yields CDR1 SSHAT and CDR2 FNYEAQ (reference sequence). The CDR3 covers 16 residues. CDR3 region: CASSTGTGTGANVLTF. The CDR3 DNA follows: TGTGCCAGCAGCACCGGGACAGGGACCGGGGCCAACGTCCTGACTTTC.

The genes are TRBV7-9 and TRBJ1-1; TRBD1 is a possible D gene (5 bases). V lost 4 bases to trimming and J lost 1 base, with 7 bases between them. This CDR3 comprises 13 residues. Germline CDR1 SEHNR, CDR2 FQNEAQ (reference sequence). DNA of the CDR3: TGTGCCAGCAGCTGGGGGGAGAACACTGAAGCTTTCTTT. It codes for CASSWGENTEAFF.

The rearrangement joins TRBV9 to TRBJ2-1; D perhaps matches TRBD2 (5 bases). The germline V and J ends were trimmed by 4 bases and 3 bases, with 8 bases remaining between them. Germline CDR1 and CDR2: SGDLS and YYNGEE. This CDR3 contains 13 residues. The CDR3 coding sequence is TGTGCCAGCAGCCGGGGTTTCTACAATGAGCAGTTCTTC. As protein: CASSRGFYNEQFF. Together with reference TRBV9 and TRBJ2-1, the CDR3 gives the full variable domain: DSGVTQTPKHLITATGQRVTLRCSPRSGDLSVYWYQQSLDQGLQFLIQYYNGEERAKGNILERFSAQQFPDLHSELNLSSLELGDSALYFCASSRGFYNEQFFGPGTRLTVL.

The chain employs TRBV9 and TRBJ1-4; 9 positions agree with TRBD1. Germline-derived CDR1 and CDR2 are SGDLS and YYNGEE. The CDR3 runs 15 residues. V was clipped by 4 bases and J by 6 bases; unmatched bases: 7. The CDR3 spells CASSPRTGEYEKLFF. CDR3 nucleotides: TGTGCCAGCAGCCCACGGACAGGGGAATATGAAAAACTGTTTTTT.

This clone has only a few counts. Here the CDR3 DNA reads TGTGCCAGCAGTCGCCCTAGGGGTACGGGTTCACCCCTCCACTTT. Its translation is CASSRPRGTGSPLHF. The V and J genes are TRBV6-5 and TRBJ1-6, with D maybe TRBD1 (5 bases). V was trimmed by 5 bases and J by 9 bases, leaving 17 bases between them. The CDR3 covers 15 residues. Germline values: CDR1 MNHEY, CDR2 SVGAGI.

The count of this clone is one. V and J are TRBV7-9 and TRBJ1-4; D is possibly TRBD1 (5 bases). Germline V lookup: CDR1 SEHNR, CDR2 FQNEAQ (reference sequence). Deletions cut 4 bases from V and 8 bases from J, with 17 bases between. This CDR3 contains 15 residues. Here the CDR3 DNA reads TGTGCCAGCAGCTACCACGGGAGTTGGGGGGAAAAACTGTTTTTT. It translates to CASSYHGSWGEKLFF.

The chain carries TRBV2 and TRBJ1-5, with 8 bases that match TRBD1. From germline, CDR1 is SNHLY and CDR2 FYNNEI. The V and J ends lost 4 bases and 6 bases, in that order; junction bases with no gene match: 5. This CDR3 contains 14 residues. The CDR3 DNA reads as TGTGCCAGCAGTGCGGGACAGGTCCCTCAGCCCCAGCATTTT. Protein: CASSAGQVPQPQHF. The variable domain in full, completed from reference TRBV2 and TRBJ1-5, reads EPEVTQTPSHQVTQMGQEVILRCVPISNHLYFYWYRQILGQKVEFLVSFYNNEISEKSEIFDDQFSVERPDGSNFTLKIRSTKLEDSAMYFCASSAGQVPQPQHFGDGTRLSIL.

The CDR3 region has the DNA TGTGCCAGCAGTTCCATCACAGGCTACGAGCAGTACTTC. This gives the protein CASSSITGYEQYF. The J gene is TRBJ2-7, the V gene TRBV6-6; tentatively, D is TRBD1 (5 bases). Germline V gene data show CDR1 as MNHNY and CDR2 as SVGAGI (reference sequence). V gave up 4 bases and J gave up 3 bases, with 10 bases separating them. There are 13 residues in the CDR3.

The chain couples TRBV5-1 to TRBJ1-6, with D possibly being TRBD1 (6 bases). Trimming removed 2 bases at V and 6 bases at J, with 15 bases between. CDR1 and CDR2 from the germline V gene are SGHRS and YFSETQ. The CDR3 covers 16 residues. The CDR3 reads CASSFSGQPSNSPLHF. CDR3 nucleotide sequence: TGCGCCAGCAGCTTCTCTGGACAGCCCAGTAATTCACCCCTCCACTTT. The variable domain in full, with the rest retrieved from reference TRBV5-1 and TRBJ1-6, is KAGVTQTPRYLIKTRGQQVTLSCSPISGHRSVSWYQQTPGQGLQFLFEYFSETQRNKGNFPGRFSGRQFSNSRSEMNVSTLELGDSALYLCASSFSGQPSNSPLHFGNGTRLTVT.